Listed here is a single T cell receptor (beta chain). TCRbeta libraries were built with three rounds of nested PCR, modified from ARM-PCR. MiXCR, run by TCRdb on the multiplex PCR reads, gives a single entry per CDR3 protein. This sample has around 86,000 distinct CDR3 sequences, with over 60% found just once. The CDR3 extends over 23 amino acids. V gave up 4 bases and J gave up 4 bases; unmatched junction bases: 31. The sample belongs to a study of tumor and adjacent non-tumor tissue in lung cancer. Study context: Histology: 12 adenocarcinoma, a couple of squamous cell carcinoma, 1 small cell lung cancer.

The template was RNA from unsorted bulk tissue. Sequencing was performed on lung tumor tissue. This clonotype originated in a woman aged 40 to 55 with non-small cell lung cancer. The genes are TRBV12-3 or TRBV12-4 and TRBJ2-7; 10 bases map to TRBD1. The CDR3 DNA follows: TGTGCCAGCAGTTCGGGACAGGGGTGGAATATAGCCGAAAAATCAAACGACCAATACGAGCAGTACTTC. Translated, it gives CASSSGQGWNIAEKSNDQYEQYF.